This T cell receptor (beta chain) was profiled in a study of T cells in Graves' hyperthyroidism and ophthalmopathy. V gave up 3 bases and J gave up 4 bases, with 15 bases separating them. Per germline, CDR1 SGHRS and CDR2 YFSETQ. The CDR3 has 15 residues. Authors of the study amplified TCR beta CDR3 regions from RNA transcripts. With the HTBI primer set, the TCR CDR3 went through a first round of RT-PCR. MiXCR, run by TCRdb on the multiplex PCR reads, gives a single entry per CDR3 protein. The sample includes 300,000 to 450,000 distinct CDR3 sequences, about 15% of them seen just once. Over 18 months, lack of ophthalmopathy progression marked Graves' hyperthyroidism as stable.

The TCR originated in a woman aged 30 to 39 with Graves' hyperthyroidism. The rearrangement joins TRBV5-1 to TRBJ2-3; tentative D call: TRBD2 (5 bases). Material for sequencing was blood. CDR3 nucleotides: TGCGCCAGCAGCTGGGGAGCGGTCCCTCCAGATACGCAGTATTTT. This translates into CASSWGAVPPDTQYF.